These T cell receptor beta chains were read from a single sample in a study of graft-versus-host responses after intestinal transplantation. Their antigens are not known. Sequencing used immunoSEQ multiplex PCR; TCRdb keeps in-frame clones, though not all of them. The sample shows about 70,000 clones, around 90% of them seen only once. Sequenced material: unstimulated CD8+ T cells sorted from spleen or lymph node cells, taken before transplant. Receptors originate from a human donor who was the organ donor for an intestinal transplant. The CDR3 runs from the conserved cysteine through the conserved F or W. Fields, in order: CDR3 DNA, CDR3 protein, D gene, clone size, J gene, V gene. The D gene is left open where the match is weak. Size is omitted from some rows. Given values are once, few, many or a class for expanded clones.

cdr3_nt: TGTGCCATCAGTGGACAGCCTTCCTCTAATTCACCCCTCCACTTT
cdr3_aa: CAISGQPSSNSPLHF
d_call: NA
clone_size: once
j_call: TRBJ1-6
v_call: TRBV10-3

cdr3_nt: TGTGCCAGCAGTCTCATTCCAACTAGCGGGAAGGCCTTT
cdr3_aa: CASSLIPTSGKAF
d_call: TRBD2
clone_size: NA
j_call: TRBJ2-3
v_call: TRBV6-4

cdr3_nt: TGTGCCAGCTCACCACCAGAGGGGGTATCCTACAATGAGCAGTTCTTC
cdr3_aa: CASSPPEGVSYNEQFF
d_call: NA
clone_size: once
j_call: TRBJ2-1
v_call: TRBV18

cdr3_nt: TGTGCCACCAGCAGAGACAGTGACAGGGGGAATCAGCCCCAGCATTTT
cdr3_aa: CATSRDSDRGNQPQHF
d_call: TRBD1
clone_size: NA
j_call: TRBJ1-5
v_call: TRBV15

cdr3_nt: TGTGCCAGCAGCCAAGGGACAGGGTCTAATGAAAAACTGTTTTTT
cdr3_aa: CASSQGTGSNEKLFF
d_call: TRBD1
clone_size: once
j_call: TRBJ1-4
v_call: TRBV4-2

cdr3_nt: TGCAGCGTCACCACAGATAGCAATCAGCCCCAGCATTTT
cdr3_aa: CSVTTDSNQPQHF
d_call: NA
clone_size: NA
j_call: TRBJ1-5
v_call: TRBV29-1

cdr3_nt: TGCGCCAGCAGCCAATACAGTTCCTCTAATGAAAAACTGTTTTTT
cdr3_aa: CASSQYSSSNEKLFF
d_call: NA
clone_size: NA
j_call: TRBJ1-4
v_call: TRBV4-1

cdr3_nt: TGTGCCAGCAGCGTAGGGTGGGAGCCCTACAATGAGCAGTTCTTC
cdr3_aa: CASSVGWEPYNEQFF
d_call: NA
clone_size: NA
j_call: TRBJ2-1
v_call: TRBV9

cdr3_nt: TGTGCCAGCAGCGTCGGGAAACTGGGGATTCCCCTCCACTTT
cdr3_aa: CASSVGKLGIPLHF
d_call: NA
clone_size: NA
j_call: TRBJ1-6
v_call: TRBV7-6

cdr3_nt: TGTGCCAGCAGTTTATCCGGGACAGGGAATTCCCGCAATCAGCCCCAGCATTTT
cdr3_aa: CASSLSGTGNSRNQPQHF
d_call: TRBD1
clone_size: NA
j_call: TRBJ1-5
v_call: TRBV27

cdr3_nt: TGTGCCAGCAGCTTGGGCGGGGGGCAAGAGACCCAGTACTTC
cdr3_aa: CASSLGGGQETQYF
d_call: TRBD2
clone_size: few
j_call: TRBJ2-5
v_call: TRBV7-6

cdr3_nt: TGTGCCAGTAGTATAGAGCAGGGGTACACCGGGGAGCTGTTTTTT
cdr3_aa: CASSIEQGYTGELFF
d_call: NA
clone_size: NA
j_call: TRBJ2-2
v_call: TRBV19

cdr3_nt: TGTGCCAGCAGCTTGGGGCAGGGGGTCTATGGCTACACCTTC
cdr3_aa: CASSLGQGVYGYTF
d_call: TRBD1
clone_size: NA
j_call: TRBJ1-2
v_call: TRBV5-8

cdr3_nt: TGCAGCGTTGAATTCTCTAGGCCCTCCTACAATGAGCAGTTCTTC
cdr3_aa: CSVEFSRPSYNEQFF
d_call: NA
clone_size: NA
j_call: TRBJ2-1
v_call: TRBV29-1

cdr3_nt: TGTGCCAGCAGCTTTAACGGGGGGATAAAGAAAACCGGGGAGCTGTTTTTT
cdr3_aa: CASSFNGGIKKTGELFF
d_call: TRBD2
clone_size: NA
j_call: TRBJ2-2
v_call: TRBV13

cdr3_nt: TGTGCCAGCAGTTCTACGGGAGGCAATCAGCCCCAGCATTTT
cdr3_aa: CASSSTGGNQPQHF
d_call: NA
clone_size: NA
j_call: TRBJ1-5
v_call: TRBV2

cdr3_nt: TGTGCCAGCAGTACCCTCCGACAGGGGGTATACACCGGGGAGCTGTTTTTT
cdr3_aa: CASSTLRQGVYTGELFF
d_call: TRBD1
clone_size: NA
j_call: TRBJ2-2
v_call: TRBV28

cdr3_nt: TGTGCCAGCTCACCATCGGGACAGGGGCCGCCGAACACTGAAGCTTTCTTT
cdr3_aa: CASSPSGQGPPNTEAFF
d_call: TRBD1
clone_size: NA
j_call: TRBJ1-1
v_call: TRBV18

cdr3_nt: TGTGCCAGCAGCTTGGGAAATAGCGATTCACCCCTCCACTTT
cdr3_aa: CASSLGNSDSPLHF
d_call: NA
clone_size: NA
j_call: TRBJ1-6
v_call: TRBV7-3

cdr3_nt: TGCGCCAGCAGTCTCGACAAACCCTCCTACAATGAGCAGTTCTTC
cdr3_aa: CASSLDKPSYNEQFF
d_call: NA
clone_size: NA
j_call: TRBJ2-1
v_call: TRBV4-1

cdr3_nt: TGTGCCAGTAGTGACTCGGACTCTGGAAACACCATATATTTT
cdr3_aa: CASSDSDSGNTIYF
d_call: NA
clone_size: NA
j_call: TRBJ1-3
v_call: TRBV19

cdr3_nt: TGTGCCAGCAGCTTGTCGTCAGGGGAGGGGCAAGAGACCCAGTACTTC
cdr3_aa: CASSLSSGEGQETQYF
d_call: NA
clone_size: NA
j_call: TRBJ2-5
v_call: TRBV11-2

cdr3_nt: TGTGCCAGCAGCCAACAGGACGGGATCCAAGAGACCCAGTACTTC
cdr3_aa: CASSQQDGIQETQYF
d_call: NA
clone_size: NA
j_call: TRBJ2-5
v_call: TRBV4-2

cdr3_nt: TGTGCCAGCAGTGAAGGGGTAGACATTGGAGATACGCAGTATTTT
cdr3_aa: CASSEGVDIGDTQYF
d_call: NA
clone_size: NA
j_call: TRBJ2-3
v_call: TRBV2

cdr3_nt: TGTGCCAGCAGTGACTCAACAGGGGGCCTTGAGCAGTTCTTC
cdr3_aa: CASSDSTGGLEQFF
d_call: TRBD1
clone_size: NA
j_call: TRBJ2-1
v_call: TRBV6-4

cdr3_nt: TGTGCCAGCAGTCCGGACAGGGTAATTTTGATAGATGGCTACACCTTC
cdr3_aa: CASSPDRVILIDGYTF
d_call: TRBD1
clone_size: NA
j_call: TRBJ1-2
v_call: TRBV28

cdr3_nt: TGTGCCAGCAGTGAAAACCGGCCCATAGCGGGGGCCCCCGGGACCCAGTACTTC
cdr3_aa: CASSENRPIAGAPGTQYF
d_call: TRBD2
clone_size: NA
j_call: TRBJ2-5
v_call: TRBV2

cdr3_nt: TGTGCCAGCAGTTACGGGGACAGGGACACCGGGGAGCTGTTTTTT
cdr3_aa: CASSYGDRDTGELFF
d_call: TRBD1
clone_size: NA
j_call: TRBJ2-2
v_call: TRBV6-6

cdr3_nt: TGTGCCAGCAGCTTAGTGGGGCGGCAGCCCCAGCATTTT
cdr3_aa: CASSLVGRQPQHF
d_call: NA
clone_size: once
j_call: TRBJ1-5
v_call: TRBV7-6

cdr3_nt: TGTGCCAGCCGTTTTGCCGGGGGGTACAATGAGCAGTTCTTC
cdr3_aa: CASRFAGGYNEQFF
d_call: TRBD2
clone_size: NA
j_call: TRBJ2-1
v_call: TRBV6-5

cdr3_nt: TGTGCCAGCAGCAGGGGCAGCACAGATACGCAGTATTTT
cdr3_aa: CASSRGSTDTQYF
d_call: NA
clone_size: NA
j_call: TRBJ2-3
v_call: TRBV13

cdr3_nt: TGTGCCAGTCGCGGGACAGGGTCACGGATTGGGGAAGAGACCCAGTACTTC
cdr3_aa: CASRGTGSRIGEETQYF
d_call: TRBD1
clone_size: NA
j_call: TRBJ2-5
v_call: TRBV28

cdr3_nt: TGCGCCAGCAGCTTGGAAGGGACAGGGAAGATGAACACTGAAGCTTTCTTT
cdr3_aa: CASSLEGTGKMNTEAFF
d_call: TRBD1
clone_size: NA
j_call: TRBJ1-1
v_call: TRBV5-1

cdr3_nt: TGTGCCAGCAGCCCCCGGACTAGCGGGGTGGATACGCAGTATTTT
cdr3_aa: CASSPRTSGVDTQYF
d_call: TRBD2
clone_size: NA
j_call: TRBJ2-3
v_call: TRBV9

cdr3_nt: TGTGCCAGCACTCAGACAGGTTATGGCTACACCTTC
cdr3_aa: CASTQTGYGYTF
d_call: NA
clone_size: NA
j_call: TRBJ1-2
v_call: TRBV2

cdr3_nt: TGTGCCTGGAGGGGGAGAGGAGCTTTCTTT
cdr3_aa: CAWRGRGAFF
d_call: NA
clone_size: NA
j_call: TRBJ1-1
v_call: TRBV30

cdr3_nt: TGTGCCAGCAGCTTAGGGACTCAGGAGCAGTTCTTC
cdr3_aa: CASSLGTQEQFF
d_call: NA
clone_size: NA
j_call: TRBJ2-1
v_call: TRBV11-2

cdr3_nt: TGTGCCAGCATGGAACTAGCTACTTACAATGAGCAGTTCTTC
cdr3_aa: CASMELATYNEQFF
d_call: NA
clone_size: NA
j_call: TRBJ2-1
v_call: TRBV2

cdr3_nt: TGCGCCAGCAGCCAACAGACAGGCCTGAACACTGAAGCTTTCTTT
cdr3_aa: CASSQQTGLNTEAFF
d_call: NA
clone_size: once
j_call: TRBJ1-1
v_call: TRBV4-1

cdr3_nt: TGCAGCGTTGTCCCCAGGGGACAAGAGACCCAGTACTTC
cdr3_aa: CSVVPRGQETQYF
d_call: NA
clone_size: once
j_call: TRBJ2-5
v_call: TRBV29-1

cdr3_nt: TGTGCCAGCAGCCAAGGGGGATATGAGCAGTTCTTC
cdr3_aa: CASSQGGYEQFF
d_call: NA
clone_size: NA
j_call: TRBJ2-1
v_call: TRBV11-2

cdr3_nt: TGTGCCAGCAGTTTATCTTTAGGGGCGTATCAGCCCCAGCATTTT
cdr3_aa: CASSLSLGAYQPQHF
d_call: NA
clone_size: NA
j_call: TRBJ1-5
v_call: TRBV27

cdr3_nt: TGTGCCAGCAGCTCGAGAGGGGGTAGTAATGAAAAACTGTTTTTT
cdr3_aa: CASSSRGGSNEKLFF
d_call: NA
clone_size: NA
j_call: TRBJ1-4
v_call: TRBV7-2

cdr3_nt: TGTGCCAGCAGTTACTCGAGGGGGAATCAGCCCCAGCATTTT
cdr3_aa: CASSYSRGNQPQHF
d_call: NA
clone_size: NA
j_call: TRBJ1-5
v_call: TRBV6-5

cdr3_nt: TGTGCCAGCAGCCAAGTGGCAGGGGCCGGGCCGGATACGCAGTATTTT
cdr3_aa: CASSQVAGAGPDTQYF
d_call: NA
clone_size: NA
j_call: TRBJ2-3
v_call: TRBV4-2

cdr3_nt: TGTGCCAGCAGTCCCCGAGCGGGGGGCGGGGAGCTGTTTTTT
cdr3_aa: CASSPRAGGGELFF
d_call: TRBD2
clone_size: NA
j_call: TRBJ2-2
v_call: TRBV28

cdr3_nt: TGTGCCAGCAGTTTATCGAGTTCGGGGCAGCCCCAGCATTTT
cdr3_aa: CASSLSSSGQPQHF
d_call: NA
clone_size: NA
j_call: TRBJ1-5
v_call: TRBV27

cdr3_nt: TGTGCCAGCAGCCTAGACACCGGGGAGCTGTTTTTT
cdr3_aa: CASSLDTGELFF
d_call: NA
clone_size: once
j_call: TRBJ2-2
v_call: TRBV6-5

cdr3_nt: TGCGCCAGCAGCCAAGGAACTAGGGAGCAGTTCTTC
cdr3_aa: CASSQGTREQFF
d_call: NA
clone_size: once
j_call: TRBJ2-1
v_call: TRBV4-1

cdr3_nt: TGTGCCAGCAGTGAAGGGCCACACTATAGCAATCAGCCCCAGCATTTT
cdr3_aa: CASSEGPHYSNQPQHF
d_call: NA
clone_size: NA
j_call: TRBJ1-5
v_call: TRBV6-1

cdr3_nt: TGCGCCAGCAGCTTGGAAGATGGCGGGCAGAGCTCCTACAATGAGCAGTTCTTC
cdr3_aa: CASSLEDGGQSSYNEQFF
d_call: NA
clone_size: NA
j_call: TRBJ2-1
v_call: TRBV5-1

cdr3_nt: TGCGCCAGCAGCGGAGTGCCCAAAAACATTCAGTACTTC
cdr3_aa: CASSGVPKNIQYF
d_call: NA
clone_size: NA
j_call: TRBJ2-4
v_call: TRBV4-3